A selection of T cell receptor beta chains follows, all from one sample in a study of blood T cell repertoires in COVID-19. Some clones are missing from TCRdb's copy, which holds only in-frame ones; the method was immunoSEQ multiplex PCR. Of roughly 240,000 clones listed, about 82% are singletons. Sequencing was done on a sample of peripheral blood. The receptor set was obtained from a man aged 50-60 years with COVID-19, enrolled during active disease. CDR3s include the opening cysteine and the closing phenylalanine or tryptophan. Fields, in order: J gene, clone size, V gene, D gene, CDR3 DNA, CDR3 protein. The D gene is left open where the match is weak. Rows give clone size only sometimes, using once, few, many, or a class for an expanded clone.

j_gene: TRBJ1-2
abundance: once
v_gene: TRBV7-2
d_gene: NA
CDR3nt: TGTGCCAGCAGCTTAGCGCACAGCCAATTAACCGGCTACACCTTC
CDR3aa: CASSLAHSQLTGYTF

j_gene: TRBJ2-4
abundance: NA
v_gene: TRBV28
d_gene: NA
CDR3nt: TGTGCCAGCAGCTCTCTGGCGCGACAAAGAAACATTCAGTACTTC
CDR3aa: CASSSLARQRNIQYF

j_gene: TRBJ2-3
abundance: NA
v_gene: TRBV4-1
d_gene: TRBD2
CDR3nt: TGCGCCAGCAGCCAACTGATTGTAGGACTAGCAGGCCTTGCAGATACGCAGTATTTT
CDR3aa: CASSQLIVGLAGLADTQYF

j_gene: TRBJ1-1
abundance: NA
v_gene: TRBV30
d_gene: NA
CDR3nt: TGTGCCTGGAGTGCACAAATAAACACTGAAGCTTTCTTT
CDR3aa: CAWSAQINTEAFF

j_gene: TRBJ2-2
abundance: NA
v_gene: TRBV5-1
d_gene: TRBD1
CDR3nt: TGCGCCAGCAGCTACGGTGGGACAGGGGGTCCCGGGGAGCTGTTTTTT
CDR3aa: CASSYGGTGGPGELFF

j_gene: TRBJ2-1
abundance: NA
v_gene: TRBV3-1/TRBV3-2
d_gene: TRBD1
CDR3nt: TGTGCCAGCAGCCAAGGAGGGCAGGGGGCTACTCCGTTCTTC
CDR3aa: CASSQGGQGATPFF

j_gene: TRBJ1-6
abundance: NA
v_gene: TRBV19
d_gene: NA
CDR3nt: TGTGCCAGTAGTATAGTGGGCCACAATTCACCCCTCCACTTT
CDR3aa: CASSIVGHNSPLHF

j_gene: TRBJ1-2
abundance: NA
v_gene: TRBV7-9
d_gene: NA
CDR3nt: TGTGCCAGCAGCTTAGTAGGGGATGGCTACACCTTC
CDR3aa: CASSLVGDGYTF

j_gene: TRBJ1-1
abundance: NA
v_gene: TRBV18
d_gene: NA
CDR3nt: TGTGCCAGCTCAGCGGGGGTGGGGACTGAAGCTTTCTTT
CDR3aa: CASSAGVGTEAFF

j_gene: TRBJ2-1
abundance: NA
v_gene: TRBV19
d_gene: TRBD2
CDR3nt: TGTGCCAGTAGTACCCCGGGGGGACCCTACAATGAGCAGTTCTTC
CDR3aa: CASSTPGGPYNEQFF

j_gene: TRBJ2-1
abundance: once
v_gene: TRBV4-2
d_gene: TRBD2
CDR3nt: TGTGCCAGCACCTCCAAGGTGGGGGTTAGGACTAGCGGGGGGACCTACAATGAGCAGTTCTTC
CDR3aa: CASTSKVGVRTSGGTYNEQFF

j_gene: TRBJ1-5
abundance: NA
v_gene: TRBV28
d_gene: TRBD1
CDR3nt: TGTGCCAGCAGTTCTGGACAGGGCAATCAGCCCCAGCATTTT
CDR3aa: CASSSGQGNQPQHF

j_gene: TRBJ2-3
abundance: NA
v_gene: TRBV7-8
d_gene: TRBD1
CDR3nt: TGTGCCAGCAGCCGGCGGGACAGGGGTACAGATACGCAGTATTTT
CDR3aa: CASSRRDRGTDTQYF

j_gene: TRBJ1-2
abundance: NA
v_gene: TRBV21-1
d_gene: NA
CDR3nt: TGTGCCAGCAAACAGGGGTGGGCCTATGGCTACACCTTC
CDR3aa: CASKQGWAYGYTF

j_gene: TRBJ2-7
abundance: NA
v_gene: TRBV5-1
d_gene: NA
CDR3nt: TGCGCCAGCAGCTGGACGACAGGAACCTACGAGCAGTACTTC
CDR3aa: CASSWTTGTYEQYF

j_gene: TRBJ1-2
abundance: NA
v_gene: TRBV3-1/TRBV3-2
d_gene: NA
CDR3nt: TGTGCCAGCAGCCAAGCTCTAGGGGATTCCTATGGCTACACCTTC
CDR3aa: CASSQALGDSYGYTF

j_gene: TRBJ1-6
abundance: few
v_gene: TRBV28
d_gene: TRBD1
CDR3nt: TGTGCCAGCAGTCACAGGGGGACCTATAATTCACCCCTCCACTTT
CDR3aa: CASSHRGTYNSPLHF

j_gene: TRBJ2-7
abundance: NA
v_gene: TRBV2
d_gene: TRBD1
CDR3nt: TGTGCCAGCAGTGGGGACAGGGGTTACGAGCAGTACTTC
CDR3aa: CASSGDRGYEQYF

j_gene: TRBJ2-1
abundance: NA
v_gene: TRBV19
d_gene: NA
CDR3nt: TGTGCCAGTGGAGACAGGAAGTTCTTC
CDR3aa: CASGDRKFF

j_gene: TRBJ2-6
abundance: NA
v_gene: TRBV10-3
d_gene: NA
CDR3nt: TGTGCCATCAGTGATGAGGTAGCTGGGGCCAACGTCCTGACTTTC
CDR3aa: CAISDEVAGANVLTF

j_gene: TRBJ1-2
abundance: NA
v_gene: TRBV25-1
d_gene: TRBD1
CDR3nt: TGTGCCAGCGCGATAGGGGACAGGTTAGCTAACTATGGCTACACCTTC
CDR3aa: CASAIGDRLANYGYTF

j_gene: TRBJ2-5
abundance: NA
v_gene: TRBV10-3
d_gene: NA
CDR3nt: TGTGCCATCAAGGTCGGCGCAGGGCAAGAGACCCAGTACTTC
CDR3aa: CAIKVGAGQETQYF

j_gene: TRBJ1-5
abundance: NA
v_gene: TRBV6-6
d_gene: NA
CDR3nt: TGTGCCAGCAGTTCCCCTTTGCGGCTCAATCAGCCCCAGCATTTT
CDR3aa: CASSSPLRLNQPQHF

j_gene: TRBJ2-5
abundance: once
v_gene: TRBV9
d_gene: NA
CDR3nt: TGTGCCAGCAGCGTAGACTCACCCCAGTACTTC
CDR3aa: CASSVDSPQYF

j_gene: TRBJ2-6
abundance: few
v_gene: TRBV18
d_gene: TRBD1
CDR3nt: TGTGCCAGCTCACCGGGACAGGGGGCTGGGGCCAACGTCCTGACTTTC
CDR3aa: CASSPGQGAGANVLTF

j_gene: TRBJ2-3
abundance: NA
v_gene: TRBV7-8
d_gene: NA
CDR3nt: TGTGCCAGCAGCCTAACCCACGGAGATACGCAGTATTTT
CDR3aa: CASSLTHGDTQYF

j_gene: TRBJ2-5
abundance: NA
v_gene: TRBV24-1
d_gene: NA
CDR3nt: TGTGCCACCAGTGACAAAGGACTGATCAAAGAGACCCAGTACTTC
CDR3aa: CATSDKGLIKETQYF

j_gene: TRBJ2-7
abundance: NA
v_gene: TRBV7-2
d_gene: TRBD1
CDR3nt: TGTGCCAGCAGCCCCTGGGACAGGGTGGGCGACGAGCAGTACTTC
CDR3aa: CASSPWDRVGDEQYF

j_gene: TRBJ2-3
abundance: NA
v_gene: TRBV6-5
d_gene: TRBD1
CDR3nt: TGTGCCAGCAAAACCGTGGGACAGGGGGCAGATACGCAGTATTTT
CDR3aa: CASKTVGQGADTQYF

j_gene: TRBJ2-7
abundance: NA
v_gene: TRBV3-1/TRBV3-2
d_gene: TRBD1
CDR3nt: TGTGCCAGCAGCCAACCCGCGGGACAGGGATCCTACGAGCAGTACTTC
CDR3aa: CASSQPAGQGSYEQYF

j_gene: TRBJ2-5
abundance: NA
v_gene: TRBV27
d_gene: NA
CDR3nt: TGTGCCAGCAGTTTTGGGGCTGCCCAAGAGACCCAGTACTTC
CDR3aa: CASSFGAAQETQYF

j_gene: TRBJ2-5
abundance: NA
v_gene: TRBV3-1/TRBV3-2
d_gene: TRBD2
CDR3nt: TGTGCCAGCAGCCCGGGGACTAGCGGGGGGGCATTGGAGACCCAGTACTTC
CDR3aa: CASSPGTSGGALETQYF

j_gene: TRBJ1-2
abundance: NA
v_gene: TRBV5-8
d_gene: NA
CDR3nt: TGTGCCAGCAGCTTGATAAACCCGGCAGGTGGCTACACCTTC
CDR3aa: CASSLINPAGGYTF

j_gene: TRBJ2-7
abundance: NA
v_gene: TRBV30
d_gene: NA
CDR3nt: TGTGCCTGGAGTGTCGGGCAGGGAGGCTACGAGCAGTACTTC
CDR3aa: CAWSVGQGGYEQYF

j_gene: TRBJ2-3
abundance: NA
v_gene: TRBV4-1
d_gene: NA
CDR3nt: TGCGCCAGCAGCCTTCGGACAGGGAGGGACACAGATACGCAGTATTTT
CDR3aa: CASSLRTGRDTDTQYF

j_gene: TRBJ1-3
abundance: NA
v_gene: TRBV9
d_gene: NA
CDR3nt: TGTGCCAGCAGCGCAGGATCTGGAAACACCATATATTTT
CDR3aa: CASSAGSGNTIYF

j_gene: TRBJ1-2
abundance: NA
v_gene: TRBV29-1
d_gene: TRBD1
CDR3nt: TGCAGCGCCGGACAGGGGAACTATGGCTACACCTTC
CDR3aa: CSAGQGNYGYTF

j_gene: TRBJ2-2
abundance: NA
v_gene: TRBV19
d_gene: TRBD1
CDR3nt: TGTGCCAGTACGAGACAGGGGGCATGGAACTCGAACACCGGGGAGCTGTTTTTT
CDR3aa: CASTRQGAWNSNTGELFF

j_gene: TRBJ1-1
abundance: few
v_gene: TRBV7-9
d_gene: TRBD1
CDR3nt: TGTGCCAGCAGCTCAACCGGCAGGGGGCAGACGGGGAACACTGAAGCTTTCTTT
CDR3aa: CASSSTGRGQTGNTEAFF

j_gene: TRBJ2-1
abundance: NA
v_gene: TRBV10-2
d_gene: NA
CDR3nt: TGCGCCAGCGGACTATACTACAATGAGCAGTTCTTC
CDR3aa: CASGLYYNEQFF

j_gene: TRBJ2-3
abundance: NA
v_gene: TRBV7-2
d_gene: TRBD2
CDR3nt: TGTGCCAGCAGCCCCGGACTAGCGGGGACGTTCACAGATACGCAGTATTTT
CDR3aa: CASSPGLAGTFTDTQYF

j_gene: TRBJ1-6
abundance: NA
v_gene: TRBV7-9
d_gene: NA
CDR3nt: TGTGCCAGCAGCTCCCGGACCGGGATCCAGGCCCTCCACTTT
CDR3aa: CASSSRTGIQALHF

j_gene: TRBJ2-1
abundance: NA
v_gene: TRBV6-1
d_gene: TRBD2
CDR3nt: TGTGCCAGCAGTGAGGGACTAGCGGGGTTCAACAATGAGCAGTTCTTC
CDR3aa: CASSEGLAGFNNEQFF